This passage covers 30 T cell receptor beta chains from one sample sequenced in a study of Ad26.COV2.S vaccination and SARS-CoV-2 variants. Treatment: about 20 received Ad26.COV2.S at low or high dose, single or two shots; roughly five received placebo; per-sample allocation not given. The study sampled participants on day 63 after the first vaccine or placebo injection. Only in-frame clones appear in the TCRdb table, and some are missing; sequencing was by immunoSEQ multiplex PCR. The table includes approximately 410,000 clones, 92% detected once. The sample consisted of peripheral blood, taken in a trial of Ad26.COV2.S vaccine versus placebo. The origin of the receptors is a person between 18 and 65 years old who received the Ad26.COV2.S COVID-19 vaccine or a placebo.

This chain joins TRBV5-4 and TRBJ1-6; 9 positions agree with TRBD1. Trimming at V came to 4 bases and at J to 0 bases, leaving 8 bases not matched to a gene. The CDR3 has 18 amino acids. CDR1 and CDR2 (germline): SGHNT, YYREEE (reference sequence). CDR3 sequence: CASSKDRGGSSYNSPLHF. The DNA for the CDR3 is TGTGCCAGCAGCAAGGACAGGGGAGGTTCCTCCTATAATTCACCCCTCCACTTT.

V gene TRBV4-3 combines with J gene TRBJ2-1; 9 nucleotides align to TRBD1. V lost 3 bases to trimming and J lost 5 bases; unmatched junction nucleotides: 5. CDR1 LGHNA and CDR2 YSLEER come from the germline V gene. This CDR3 has 15 amino acids. Written as DNA, the CDR3 is TGCGCCAGCAGCCAGGGGACAGGGCGGCACAATGAGCAGTTCTTC. Amino acids: CASSQGTGRHNEQFF.

The rearrangement uses TRBV28 and TRBJ1-2; 11 positions match TRBD1. With V trimmed by 4 bases and J by 8 bases, 9 bases remained unmatched. Germline CDR1 reads MDHEN; CDR2 reads SYDVKM. The CDR3 loop spans 15 amino acids. The CDR3 region is CASSYRGTGGRGYTF. CDR3 nucleotide sequence: TGTGCCAGCAGTTACCGCGGGACAGGGGGACGCGGCTACACCTTC.

The CDR3 sequence: CASSLGLGYEQYF. The CDR3 coding sequence is TGTGCCAGCAGCTTGGGGCTCGGCTACGAGCAGTACTTC. The chain carries TRBV5-8 and TRBJ2-7, with no clear D. Trimming removed 0 bases at V and 3 bases at J, with 7 bases between. Germline CDR1 and CDR2: SGHTS and YDEGEE. The CDR3 has 13 residues.

The chain is built from TRBV9 and TRBJ2-5; TRBD2 aligns across 7 bases. Looked up from germline, CDR1 is SGDLS and CDR2 is YYNGEE. The trim removed 0 bases at V and 2 bases at J, leaving 4 bases unmatched. The CDR3 length is 15 residues. CDR3 DNA: TGTGCCAGCAGCGTAGGTCTAGCGGAACAAGAGACCCAGTACTTC. Translation: CASSVGLAEQETQYF.

This chain links TRBV27 with TRBJ2-7; a possible D gene is TRBD1 (6 bases). The V and J ends lost 3 bases and 6 bases respectively, with 15 bases between them. There are 14 residues in the CDR3. Germline CDR1 and CDR2: MNHEY and SMNVEV (reference sequence). The CDR3 spells CASSFSTGLGEQYF. In DNA, the CDR3 is TGTGCCAGCAGTTTTAGTACAGGGCTGGGCGAGCAGTACTTC.

The chain couples TRBV12-3 or TRBV12-4 to TRBJ1-6, with unresolved D. The V and J ends lost 6 bases and 8 bases respectively, with 8 bases between them. CDR3 length equals 12 residues. Here the CDR3 DNA reads TGTGCCAGCAGCCCAGAGTATTCACCCCTCCACTTT. This sequence encodes CASSPEYSPLHF.

The chain combines TRBV5-8 with TRBJ2-3; no clear D. With 2 bases removed from V and 6 bases from J, the gap between germline ends came to 4 bases. The germline gives CDR1 SGHTS, CDR2 YDEGEE. This CDR3 region has 11 residues. CDR3 amino acids: CASSFGDTQYF. CDR3 nucleotides: TGTGCCAGCAGCTTCGGCGATACGCAGTATTTT.

J is TRBJ2-7 and V is TRBV27; possibly TRBD1 or TRBD2 for D (5 bases each). V lost 5 bases, J lost 5 bases, and 25 bases lay in between. Germline lookup yields CDR1 MNHEY and CDR2 SMNVEV (reference sequence). CDR3 length: 17 amino acids. The CDR3, as DNA: TGTGCCAGCAGTGACCTCAGGGAGCTGGCATGGGGTCACGAGCAGTACTTC. Translation gives CASSDLRELAWGHEQYF.

This chain links TRBV4-3 with TRBJ2-3; maybe TRBD1 (5 bases). This CDR3 region has 17 residues. Germline loops: CDR1 LGHNA, CDR2 YSLEER. The V end was cut by 0 bases, the J end by 2 bases, with 15 bases between. The CDR3 DNA is TGCGCCAGCAGCCAAGATAGGGCAGGGTATTTCACAGATACGCAGTATTTT. It translates to CASSQDRAGYFTDTQYF.

The CDR3 DNA is TGCAGTGCCAGTGCTAGCGGGGGAGCTGGAGATACGCAGTATTTT. Its translation: CSASASGGAGDTQYF. J is TRBJ2-3 and V is TRBV20-1, with 10 nucleotides matching TRBD2. V was clipped by 6 bases and J by 5 bases; unmatched bases: 11. The CDR3 consists of 15 residues. The V gene's germline CDR1 is DFQATT and CDR2 SNEGSKA (reference sequence).

The chain joins TRBV11-2 to TRBJ2-7; D unresolved. V dropped 5 bases and J dropped 5 bases, with 13 bases sitting between them. The germline V gene encodes CDR1 SGHAT and CDR2 FQNNGV. This CDR3 spans 13 amino acids. CDR3: CASSHPNGHEQYF. The CDR3 region has the DNA TGTGCCAGCAGCCACCCGAATGGGCACGAGCAGTACTTC.

This chain links TRBV29-1 with TRBJ2-7; D assignment may be TRBD1 or TRBD2 (6 bases each). V was cut by 3 bases and J by 3 bases, with 9 bases left in between. Germline-derived CDR1 and CDR2 are SQVTM and ANQGSEA. The CDR3 has 12 amino acids. Here the CDR3 reads CSVEGGHYEQYF. The CDR3 DNA is TGCAGCGTTGAGGGGGGACACTACGAGCAGTACTTC.

This rearrangement joins TRBV9 to TRBJ2-3, with 9 bases matching TRBD2. V trimming: 3 bases; J trimming: 1 base; junction bases outside the gene matches: 6. Germline loops: CDR1 SGDLS, CDR2 YYNGEE. The CDR3 consists of 16 residues. CDR3 coding DNA: TGTGCCAGCAGCGCGGGATGGACTAGCGGCACAGATACGCAGTATTTT. This sequence encodes CASSAGWTSGTDTQYF.

Here the CDR3 DNA reads TGCGCCAGCAGGTCCACGGACAGGATCAATCAGCCCCAGCATTTT. As protein: CASRSTDRINQPQHF. The V gene is TRBV4-3, the J gene TRBJ1-5; 7 nucleotides line up with TRBD1. After removal of 6 bases from V and 3 bases from J, the junction contained 8 bases not matched to a gene. This CDR3 comprises 15 residues. Germline CDR1 and CDR2: LGHNA and YSLEER.

The chain links TRBV9 to TRBJ2-2; the D gene is possibly TRBD1 (6 bases). This CDR3 has 15 residues. Germline V gene data show CDR1 as SGDLS and CDR2 as YYNGEE. Trimming shortened V by 5 bases and J by 7 bases, and 18 bases separated the two germline ends. For the CDR3, the DNA is TGTGCCAGCAGTGACCAAGGGGGTTTTAGCGGGGAGCTGTTTTTT. Its protein product is CASSDQGGFSGELFF.

The gene calls are TRBV28 and TRBJ2-5; a weak D match, TRBD2 (5 bases). V was shortened by 6 bases and J by 5 bases, with 10 bases between the two germline ends. The CDR3 length is 12 residues. Germline CDR1 and CDR2: MDHEN and SYDVKM. Here the CDR3 DNA reads TGTGCCAGCAGGGGCGAGGGTGAGACCCAGTACTTC. It specifies CASRGEGETQYF.

The chain is built from TRBV7-2 and TRBJ2-3; 9 bases line up with TRBD1. The CDR3 is made up of 12 amino acids. Germline assignment: CDR1 SGHTA and CDR2 FQGNSA. Trimming removed 5 bases from V and 9 bases from J; junction bases left unmatched: 3. CDR3 in DNA: TGTGCCAGCAGCCAGACAGGGGGGACGCAGTATTTT. Translation: CASSQTGGTQYF.

The gene calls are TRBV2 and TRBJ2-3; D is perhaps TRBD1 or TRBD2 (5 bases each). Germline V gene lookup returns CDR1 SNHLY and CDR2 FYNNEI. The CDR3 length is 14 residues. V was shortened by 7 bases and J by 1 base, with 12 bases between the two germline ends. CDR3 in DNA: TGTGCCAGCACGACATCGGGGCGCACAGATACGCAGTATTTT. Amino acid sequence: CASTTSGRTDTQYF.

The rearrangement uses TRBV28 and TRBJ2-5; D unresolved. Germline V gene lookup returns CDR1 MDHEN and CDR2 SYDVKM. V was pared by 2 bases and J by 2 bases, with 9 bases between. The CDR3 extends over 14 amino acids. For the CDR3, the DNA is TGTGCCAGCAGTTTACCCGGCAGACAAGAGACCCAGTACTTC. It codes for CASSLPGRQETQYF.

V is TRBV9 and J is TRBJ2-3; D possibly uses TRBD1 or TRBD2 (5 bases each). This CDR3 is built from 15 residues. Germline V CDR1 and CDR2: SGDLS, YYNGEE. Trimming pared 3 bases from V and 0 bases from J, leaving 11 bases between. In DNA form, the CDR3 reads TGTGCCAGCAGCGCATTAGGGACGAGCACAGATACGCAGTATTTT. This gives the protein CASSALGTSTDTQYF.

The chain employs TRBV20-1 and TRBJ2-7, with D possibly TRBD2 on 5 matching bases. The CDR3 length is 15 residues. Per germline, CDR1 DFQATT and CDR2 SNEGSKA (reference sequence). The V and J ends lost 3 bases and 5 bases respectively, with 20 bases between them. The CDR3 bases are TGCAGTGCTAGTGAGGGCCCGGTAGCACGGGACGAGCAGTACTTC. Its translation: CSASEGPVARDEQYF.

In DNA, the CDR3 is TGCAGCGTCAGGCTGAACACCGGGGAGCTGTTTTTT. Protein: CSVRLNTGELFF. The rearrangement uses TRBV29-1 and TRBJ2-2; no clear D. Per the germline V gene, CDR1 is SQVTM and CDR2 is ANQGSEA. This CDR3 region has 12 residues. Trimming removed 6 bases from V and 1 base from J, with 6 bases in between.

This chain uses TRBV6-5 with TRBJ1-4, with D unresolved. The CDR3 totals 15 residues. V was cut by 6 bases and J by 3 bases, with 14 bases left in between. The V gene's germline CDR1 is MNHEY and CDR2 SVGAGI. The CDR3 DNA reads as TGTGCCAGCAGGTTAAATCCGGGCCCTAATGAAAAACTGTTTTTT. It specifies CASRLNPGPNEKLFF.

The chain has TRBV24-1 and TRBJ2-3; D may be TRBD1 (6 bases). Germline CDR1 is KGHDR and CDR2 is SFDVKD. Trimming took off 10 bases at V and 0 bases at J, with 13 bases between the two ends. The CDR3 loop spans 14 amino acids. The CDR3 DNA follows: TGTGCCACAGAGGACAGAGCTAGCACAGATACGCAGTATTTT. Translating gives CATEDRASTDTQYF.

The CDR3 is CASSFRRGWEAFF. The CDR3 DNA reads as TGTGCCAGCAGTTTCCGGCGGGGATGGGAAGCTTTCTTT. The genes are TRBV6-2 or TRBV6-3 and TRBJ1-1; D unresolved. The ends were cut back, 4 bases at V and 8 bases at J, with 14 bases in the middle. The CDR3 has 13 amino acids. The germline CDR1 and CDR2 sequences are MNHEY and SVGEGT.

This clone was seen once. The rearrangement joins TRBV24-1 to TRBJ2-4; no clear D gene. Per germline, CDR1 KGHDR and CDR2 SFDVKD. Trimming removed 6 bases from V and 2 bases from J, with 10 bases in between. This CDR3 comprises 14 residues. CDR3 DNA sequence: TGTGCCACCAGTCCAAGCAAATCCAAAAACATTCAGTACTTC. Encoded protein: CATSPSKSKNIQYF.

DNA of the CDR3: TGTGCCAGTAGTTACGGGTACACTGAAGCTTTCTTT. It codes for CASSYGYTEAFF. V gene TRBV19 combines with J gene TRBJ1-1; D remains ambiguous. Germline CDR1 is LNHDA and CDR2 is SQIVND (reference sequence). The CDR3 has 12 amino acids. V was clipped by 5 bases and J by 3 bases, with 7 bases between them.

The table lists this clone with a few counts. The CDR3 here is CASRQPGLSNTGELFF. The CDR3 nucleotides are TGTGCCAGCCGTCAACCGGGACTCTCGAACACCGGGGAGCTGTTTTTT. The chain couples TRBV7-9 to TRBJ2-2; perhaps TRBD2 as D (6 bases). Germline CDR1 and CDR2: SEHNR and FQNEAQ (reference sequence). With 8 bases removed from V and 0 bases from J, the gap between germline ends came to 16 bases. The CDR3 sequence is 16 residues long.

The rearrangement links TRBV5-1 to TRBJ2-5; TRBD2 is a possible D gene (7 bases). Between the trimmed V and J ends, which lost 4 bases and 0 bases, there was a span of 19 bases. Germline V gene data show CDR1 as SGHRS and CDR2 as YFSETQ. The CDR3 covers 17 residues. The CDR3 loop is CASSAGAAYSYQETQYF. The DNA of the CDR3 is TGCGCCAGCAGCGCGGGGGCGGCTTACTCGTACCAAGAGACCCAGTACTTC.